This T cell receptor beta chain was captured by sequencing in a study of T cells after yellow fever vaccination. Each CDR3 protein gets one entry after TCRdb re-called the 5' RACE reads with MiXCR. The repertoire holds hundreds of thousands of distinct CDR3 sequences, with about 13% as singletons. The sample here was PBMCs, taken on the day of the yellow fever booster vaccination. The clonotype originates from a man aged 25-40 years who received the YFV17D yellow fever vaccine.

CDR3 bases: TGTGCCTGGAGTGTTCGGGACACCTTGGGAGCCAAAAACATTCAGTACTTC. It yields the protein CAWSVRDTLGAKNIQYF. V and J are TRBV30 and TRBJ2-4, with D perhaps matching TRBD1 (6 bases). CDR1 GTSNPN and CDR2 SVGIG come from the germline V gene (reference sequence). Trimming removed 0 bases at V and 0 bases at J, with 15 bases between. The CDR3 has 17 amino acids.